The 20 T cell receptor beta chains reported below all come from one sample, sequenced in a study of shared T cell receptors in the human thymus. Assay used: immunoSEQ multiplex PCR; TCRdb lists only in-frame clones, some missing. This table holds 640,000 or so clones, around 87% found once. These data are also associated with another study on human thymus T cells.

The sequenced sample consisted of thymocytes. These receptors all come from a boy under three years old with a congenital heart defect.

The V gene is TRBV5-1, the J gene TRBJ1-6; D gene ambiguous. The CDR3 totals 13 residues. V was pared by 0 bases and J by 16 bases, with 14 bases between. Germline V lookup: CDR1 SGHRS, CDR2 YFSETQ. CDR3 nucleotide sequence: TGCGCCAGCAGCTTGGCCCCCCTTGGGCAGCTCCACTTT. This gives the protein CASSLAPLGQLHF.

CDR3: CSAHFGTSGRYEQYF. The CDR3 nucleotides are TGCAGCGCCCACTTCGGGACTAGCGGGCGGTACGAGCAGTACTTC. The chain links TRBV29-1 to TRBJ2-7; 12 positions agree with TRBD2. The CDR3 extends over 15 amino acids. CDR1 and CDR2 from the germline V gene are SQVTM and ANQGSEA. Unmatched junction bases numbered 11, after V lost 7 bases and J lost 4 bases.

V usage is TRBV6-5 and J usage is TRBJ2-6; the D gene is possibly TRBD1 (5 bases). Trimming took off 4 bases at V and 0 bases at J, with 10 bases between the two ends. The CDR3 is made up of 16 amino acids. CDR1 MNHEY and CDR2 SVGAGI come from the germline V gene. In DNA, the CDR3 is TGTGCCAGCAGTTCCCTCAGGGACTCTGGGGCCAACGTCCTGACTTTC. Its translation is CASSSLRDSGANVLTF.

The chain links TRBV30 to TRBJ2-3, with TRBD2 matching 7 bases. V shed 0 bases and J 1 base; nucleotides not matched to a gene: 7. The germline CDR1 and CDR2 sequences are GTSNPN and SVGIG (reference sequence). This CDR3 comprises 16 residues. The CDR3 here is CAWSVRLAVGTDTQYF. The CDR3, as DNA: TGTGCCTGGAGTGTACGGCTAGCGGTGGGCACAGATACGCAGTATTTT.

The chain employs TRBV9 and TRBJ1-5, with D unresolved. V lost 3 bases, J lost 6 bases, and 10 bases lay in between. Germline V gene data show CDR1 as SGDLS and CDR2 as YYNGEE. The CDR3 runs 13 residues. The CDR3 DNA is TGTGCCAGCAGCGCCCTGCCGGGTCAGCCCCAGCATTTT. It codes for CASSALPGQPQHF.

The chain is built from TRBV4-1 and TRBJ2-3, with D possibly matching TRBD2 (6 bases). CDR3 size: 16 residues. V was shortened by 3 bases and J by 4 bases, with 17 bases between the two germline ends. CDR1 is MGHRA and CDR2 is YSYEKL in the germline V gene. CDR3 protein: CASSHRDSPPPDTQYF. In nucleotides, the CDR3 is TGCGCCAGCAGCCACCGGGACTCCCCACCCCCAGATACGCAGTATTTT.

This rearrangement joins TRBV9 to TRBJ2-7, with TRBD1 identical over 10 bases. Germline loops: CDR1 SGDLS, CDR2 YYNGEE. CDR3 length: 14 amino acids. V shed 7 bases and J 4 bases; nucleotides not matched to a gene: 8. The CDR3 loop is CASCPGTGVYEQYF. CDR3 DNA sequence: TGTGCCAGCTGCCCCGGGACAGGGGTATACGAGCAGTACTTC.

The chain uses TRBV6-6 and TRBJ1-1; D not resolved. CDR1 is MNHNY and CDR2 is SVGAGI in the germline V gene (reference sequence). This CDR3 has 13 amino acids. Deletions cut 5 bases from V and 7 bases from J, with 14 bases between. CDR3 protein: CASSAPTSGEAFF. The CDR3 nucleotides read TGTGCCAGCAGTGCCCCGACCTCGGGTGAAGCTTTCTTT.

CDR3 residues: CASSQDIESNTEAFF. The CDR3 DNA is TGTGCCAGCAGCCAAGATATAGAGAGTAACACTGAAGCTTTCTTT. The rearrangement joins TRBV4-2 to TRBJ1-1; D unresolved. The CDR3 sequence is 15 residues long. Deletions cut 0 bases from V and 2 bases from J, with 10 bases between. Germline-derived CDR1 and CDR2 are LGHNA and YNFKEQ.

This clone was counted a single time. The chain employs TRBV10-1 and TRBJ2-7; D remains unclear. The germline gives CDR1 WNHNN, CDR2 SYGVQD (reference sequence). The CDR3 runs 16 residues. With 0 bases removed from V and 3 bases from J, the gap between germline ends came to 15 bases. DNA of the CDR3: TGCGCCAGCAGTGAGTCGATAGACTCGAGAAACTACGAGCAGTACTTC. Translated: CASSESIDSRNYEQYF.

V is TRBV5-8 and J is TRBJ2-3; TRBD2 aligns across 7 bases. The J segment lost 6 bases and the V segment lost 3 bases, leaving 16 bases of the junction unmatched. Germline V CDR1 and CDR2: SGHTS, YDEGEE. The length of the CDR3 is 17 residues. Here the CDR3 DNA reads TGTGCCAGCAGCTCCTCGTGGGCGGGAGCGAATAGCGATACGCAGTATTTT. Protein: CASSSSWAGANSDTQYF.

The chain employs TRBV7-2 and TRBJ1-5; TRBD1 matches at 7 bases. The V gene's germline CDR1 is SGHTA and CDR2 FQGNSA. This CDR3 is built from 15 residues. The V and J ends lost 2 bases and 2 bases, in that order; junction bases with no gene match: 3. The CDR3 DNA is TGTGCCAGCAGCTTATTCGGGACAGGCAATCAGCCCCAGCATTTT. It is translated as CASSLFGTGNQPQHF.

J is TRBJ2-7 and V is TRBV15, with 11 bases identical to TRBD2. The CDR3 contains 15 residues. V lost 9 bases to trimming and J lost 4 bases; unmatched junction nucleotides: 11. The germline CDR1 and CDR2 sequences are LNHNV and YYDKDF (reference sequence). In nucleotides, the CDR3 is TGTGCCACGAGCTCTGGGACTAGCGGACTATACGAGCAGTACTTC. Protein: CATSSGTSGLYEQYF.

This clone has just one count. At the DNA level, this CDR3 is encoded by other sequences in the same sample as well. The chain has TRBV9 and TRBJ2-3; 7 bases fit TRBD1. Germline CDR1 is SGDLS and CDR2 is YYNGEE. Trimming removed 0 bases from V and 1 base from J; junction bases left unmatched: 2. The CDR3 length is 15 residues. CDR3 nucleotide sequence: TGTGCCAGCAGCGTAGAAGGGGGCGGCACAGATACGCAGTATTTT. As protein: CASSVEGGGTDTQYF.

The chain uses TRBV4-3 and TRBJ2-1; weak D call: TRBD1 (6 bases). Germline V CDR1 and CDR2: LGHNA, YSLEER. The V gene lost 0 bases and the J gene lost 4 bases, with 10 bases spanning the gap. The CDR3 length is 15 residues. The CDR3 DNA sequence: TGCGCCAGCAGCCAAGAGGGGACAAATTACAATGAGCAGTTCTTC. It translates to CASSQEGTNYNEQFF.

The chain carries TRBV27 and TRBJ1-4; D gene ambiguous. The CDR3 totals 16 residues. Trimming left V 3 bases short and J 0 bases short, with 11 bases between. Germline assignment: CDR1 MNHEY and CDR2 SMNVEV (reference sequence). Written as DNA, the CDR3 is TGTGCCAGCAGTTTGTCGGTGGCGGCAACTAATGAAAAACTGTTTTTT. Its protein is CASSLSVAATNEKLFF.

In DNA form, the CDR3 reads TGTGCCAGCAGCTACGGGGGTCTGAACGAGCAGTACTTC. This sequence encodes CASSYGGLNEQYF. V is TRBV7-9 and J is TRBJ2-5; a possible D gene is TRBD2 (6 bases). The J call is in doubt because the DNA end fits TRBJ2-7 better. In germline, CDR1 is SEHNR, CDR2 FQNEAQ (reference sequence). The CDR3 consists of 13 residues.

V is TRBV28 and J is TRBJ1-5, with TRBD1 matching over 9 bases. The CDR3 contains 16 residues. The J segment lost 6 bases and the V segment lost 3 bases, leaving 9 bases of the junction unmatched. Germline assignment: CDR1 MDHEN and CDR2 SYDVKM. CDR3 coding DNA: TGTGCCAGCAGTTTGGGGAGGACAGGGGCGGTTCAGCCCCAGCATTTT. Translation: CASSLGRTGAVQPQHF.

This clone was detected only once. The rearrangement joins TRBV29-1 to TRBJ2-1; TRBD2 aligns across 8 bases. Germline-derived CDR1 and CDR2 are SQVTM and ANQGSEA. CDR3 length: 14 residues. With 5 bases clipped from V and 1 base from J, the junction kept 4 bases outside the gene matches. CDR3 sequence (DNA): TGCAGCGTTAACGGGGGGGGGTCCTACAATGAGCAGTTCTTC. This sequence encodes CSVNGGGSYNEQFF.

This chain uses TRBV19 with TRBJ2-1, with D maybe TRBD1 (5 bases). The CDR3 is 15 residues long. The germline V gene has CDR1 LNHDA and CDR2 SQIVND (reference sequence). Trimming took 7 bases from V and 6 from J, leaving 19 bases between them. This CDR3 is CASTIAIGQPNEQFF. CDR3 coding DNA: TGTGCCAGTACCATCGCAATTGGACAACCCAATGAGCAGTTCTTC. The variable domain in full, with the rest retrieved from reference TRBV19 and TRBJ2-1, is DGGITQSPKYLFRKEGQNVTLSCEQNLNHDAMYWYRQDPGQGLRLIYYSQIVNDFQKGDIAEGYSVSREKKESFPLTVTSAQKNPTAFYLCASTIAIGQPNEQFFGPGTRLTVL.